This TCR beta chain comes out of a study of T-cell reconstitution after alpha-beta-depleted transplantation in children. Trimming pared 3 bases from V and 4 bases from J, leaving 0 bases between. Germline CDR1 reads MRHNA; CDR2 reads SNTAGT. CDR3 length: 10 residues. This clonotype was recorded at least ten times. Researchers prepared the TCRbeta library using unique molecular identifiers, the study reports. TCRdb re-derived calls from the PCR reads in MiXCR, one entry per CDR3 protein. The table records about 72,000 distinct CDR3 sequences, 5.5% to 7.5% of them present only once. This clonotype was sampled from a human donor who donated a stem cell graft to a child with acute lymphoblastic leukemia. This chain links TRBV6-4 with TRBJ2-5; no clear D gene. The source was PBMCs from the stem cell graft donor, collected from the stem cell graft. CDR3 sequence: CASSEETQYF. Written as DNA, the CDR3 is TGTGCCAGCAGTGAAGAGACCCAGTACTTC.